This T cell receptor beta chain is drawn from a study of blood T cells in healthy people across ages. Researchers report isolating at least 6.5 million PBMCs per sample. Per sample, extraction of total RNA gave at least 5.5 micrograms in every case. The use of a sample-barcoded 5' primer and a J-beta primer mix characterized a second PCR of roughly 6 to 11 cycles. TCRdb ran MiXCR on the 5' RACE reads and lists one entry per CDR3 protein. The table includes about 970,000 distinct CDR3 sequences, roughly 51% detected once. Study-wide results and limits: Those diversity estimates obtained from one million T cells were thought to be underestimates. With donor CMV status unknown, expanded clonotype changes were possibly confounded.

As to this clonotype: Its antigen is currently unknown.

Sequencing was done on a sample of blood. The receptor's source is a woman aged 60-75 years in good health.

The CDR3 here is CASSFYGSRYNEQFF. DNA for the CDR3: TGTGCCAGCAGCTTTTACGGGAGTAGGTACAATGAGCAGTTCTTC. The chain couples TRBV7-3 to TRBJ2-1; weak D call: TRBD2 (6 bases). The V end was cut by 3 bases, the J end by 4 bases, with 13 bases between. Germline loops: CDR1 SGHTA, CDR2 FQGTGA. This CDR3 has 15 amino acids.